This T cell receptor (beta chain) came from a study of OX40 agonist ivuxolimab in advanced cancers. Germline CDR1 and CDR2: SGDLS and YYNGEE. Trimming took off 2 bases at V and 8 bases at J, with 14 bases between the two ends. The CDR3 is 14 amino acids. Repertoires were generated with immunoSEQ multiplex PCR, while TCRdb's copy carries only in-frame clones and drops some. The sample has about 73,000 clones; more than 80% are singletons. This specimen was CD4+ or CD8+ T cells sorted from blood, taken in a trial of the OX40 agonist ivuxolimab. The rearrangement uses TRBV9 and TRBJ2-1; D perhaps matches TRBD2 (6 bases). The clonotype originates from an adult with an advanced solid tumor such as melanoma, head and neck, liver or kidney cancer. This CDR3 is CASSVSGAYDEQFF. CDR3 sequence (DNA): TGTGCCAGCAGCGTCTCGGGAGCGTATGATGAGCAGTTCTTC.